This T cell receptor beta chain was observed in a study of radiation and T cells in renal cell carcinoma (dated by TCRdb to about 2020). With respect to the entire study: A total of 50 to 60 samples underwent TCR beta sequencing, made up of approximately 26 tumors and about 27 peripheral blood samples. The last blood draw occurred 4 weeks after radiation, at the same time as nephrectomy. In the approximately 53 samples combined, some 4,000,000 unique CDR3 nucleotide sequences were found, encoding 2.5 million to 3 million unique CDR3 amino acid sequences.

This clone was seen a few times. What antigen it recognizes has not been identified. Base qualities are not at hand, and no much larger clone is one base apart. The CDR3, from cysteine to phenylalanine, totals 15 residues. The read is trimmed to its CDR3 DNA, 45 bases read in frame from base 1. From the germline V gene, CDR1 is MDHEN and CDR2 is SYDVKM. V loses 10 bases at its end and J loses 6 bases; junction bases beyond the gene matches: 12. Interpreted using the paper, the time point label stands for: blood 4 weeks post-SBRT, at nephrectomy. The treatment or condition label, as the study defines it: 15 Gy SBRT to primary tumor, nephrectomy 4 weeks later. Samples came from a clinical trial, in which primary renal cell carcinomas received 15 Gy stereotactic body radiation therapy followed by nephrectomy 4 weeks later. To follow tumor-enriched clonotypes, peripheral blood was collected serially from radiation-treated patients at baseline and again at 2 weeks and 4 weeks after SBRT. All patients had renal cell carcinoma with clear cell pathology. Genomic DNA for TCR sequencing was prepared using the QIAamp DNA Blood Mini Kit (Qiagen). The analyses included just those samples that passed every quality control check.

The immunoSEQ kit was used, according to the manufacturer's recommendations, to generate TCR beta libraries from genomic DNA. For library preparation, a first multiplex PCR was performed with proprietary primers, followed by a second PCR in which unique barcodes were added, and bead cleanups were performed after each round. Each sample batch included a kit-provided positive control reaction and a negative control reaction. The final libraries were assessed on an Agilent 4200 TapeStation D1000 ScreenTape, pooled by volume, and quantified by qPCR. Sequencing was performed on an Illumina NextSeq500 with a MidOutput 150-cycle cartridge, and 156 Read1 and 15 Index1 cycles were run with kit custom primers. The pooled library was loaded at about 0.98 pM, with an approximately 21% PhiX control spiked in. In the authors' own workflow: The vendor-processed data were analyzed in R, and a clonotype was defined as all T cells that share the same CDR3 nucleotide sequence. In the clone abundance analyses, frequencies in each sample were normalized to that sample's 10,000 most abundant clones. Public T cell clones, which averaged fewer than five per sample, were removed prior to analysis. Tumor-enriched and baseline blood-enriched clonotypes were defined by at least a 32-fold difference in abundance between compartments. A beta-binomial differential abundance model was applied to find clonotypes that expanded or contracted between blood time points. Tumor-blood repertoire similarity was measured with the Baroni-Urbani and Buser coefficient, and group comparisons used two-tailed Wilcoxon tests in R. Not all clones reach the TCRdb copy of this immuneACCESS table, which keeps in-frame sequences only. Checked studies attribute under half of the gap to unresolved V genes and leave the rest unexplained. That table is the source of V, J and clone size, and D and trimming were worked out from the DNA. The sample table records around 140,000 clones; 70% to 90% of these occur just once. The ten largest make up 15% to 20% of the sample.

The investigation overall reported the following: Tracking of blood repertoire dynamics stopped at about 27 days after treatment, with no follow-up past that point. No pretreatment tumor biopsies were available, so the baseline intratumoral presence of clonotypes could not be determined. The single-armed trial design could not address effects of radiation dose or scheduling on the TCR repertoire. In blood, the top tumor clonotypes increased from baseline to 2 weeks after radiation and then shrank by 4 weeks, which suggests a temporary expansion of tumor-resident clones.

This sequence originates from a woman aged 45-60 years with renal cell carcinoma. This chain is built from TRBV28 and TRBJ2-2; 9 bases in the middle match TRBD1. The sequencing here drew on blood, taken from a patient whose treatment included radiotherapy and nephrectomy. The CDR3 region has the sequence CAIGSGTGPSGELFF. The DNA sequence is as follows: TGTGCCATCGGATCCGGGACAGGGCCCTCCGGGGAGCTGTTTTTT.